One sample yielded the 16 T cell receptor beta chains listed below, sequenced in a study of monozygotic twins with inflammatory bowel disease. TCRdb reprocessed the 5' RACE reads and keeps a single row for each CDR3 protein, giving no DNA. Here the sample table reports 300,000 to 350,000 distinct CDR3 sequences. Sequencing used blood. Source of these receptors: a human donor with ulcerative colitis or Crohn's disease, or a healthy co-twin of an affected twin (not recorded which).

The chain recombines TRBV6-1 with TRBJ1-3; checking the TCRdb D call of TRBD1 is not possible without DNA. The CDR3 has 15 residues. CDR1 and CDR2 from the germline V gene are MNHNS and SASEGT. CDR3 amino acids: CASSGGQFSGNTIYF.

The chain links TRBV28 to TRBJ2-7; TCRdb picks TRBD2, but there is no DNA to check that call. The germline V gene has CDR1 MDHEN and CDR2 SYDVKM. The CDR3 runs to 18 residues. The CDR3: CASSFVLRAGDDSYEQYF.

The CDR3: CASRYTGEWNTEAFF. The chain links TRBV6-2 or TRBV6-3 to TRBJ1-1; TCRdb outputs TRBD1, but without DNA this stays unchecked. The CDR3 covers 15 residues. From germline, CDR1 is MNHEY and CDR2 SVGEGT.

The J gene is TRBJ2-7, the V gene TRBV12-3 or TRBV12-4; TCRdb designates TRBD2, a call that cannot be tested without DNA. The CDR3 spans 14 residues. CDR3 sequence: CASSGGLAGYEQYF.

The V and J genes are TRBV29-1 and TRBJ2-1; TCRdb outputs TRBD2, but without DNA this stays unchecked. The CDR3 is 16 amino acids. Germline CDR1 and CDR2: SQVTM and ANQGSEA. The CDR3 sequence: CSVDPPASGGGEKQFF.

J is TRBJ2-7 and V is TRBV4-1. The CDR3 spans 14 residues. The germline gives CDR1 MGHRA, CDR2 YSYEKL. The CDR3 reads CASSQGDLLYEQYF.

This chain connects TRBV6-6 to TRBJ1-6; as DNA is missing, the TRBD1 call by TCRdb cannot be tested. This CDR3 is built from 14 residues. CDR1 is MNHNY and CDR2 is SVGAGI in the germline V gene (reference sequence). The CDR3 sequence is CASSYKGGNSPLHF.

The chain has TRBV5-1 and TRBJ2-5; as DNA is missing, the TRBD2 call by TCRdb cannot be tested. This CDR3 has 16 amino acids. Per the germline V gene, CDR1 is SGHRS and CDR2 is YFSETQ. CDR3 protein: CASSLSGGPHQETQYF. Full variable domain (missing parts from reference TRBV5-1 and TRBJ2-5): KAGVTQTPRYLIKTRGQQVTLSCSPISGHRSVSWYQQTPGQGLQFLFEYFSETQRNKGNFPGRFSGRQFSNSRSEMNVSTLELGDSALYLCASSLSGGPHQETQYFGPGTRLLVL.

The gene calls are TRBV4-1 and TRBJ1-2; TCRdb picks TRBD1, but there is no DNA to check that call. The CDR3 covers 15 residues. CDR1 is MGHRA, CDR2 YSYEKL, per germline. CDR3 protein: CASSQDRPGFYGYTF.

This sequence joins TRBV7-8 and TRBJ2-2; TCRdb calls TRBD1, which cannot be checked without DNA. CDR1 SGHVS and CDR2 FQNEAQ come from the germline V gene. CDR3 size: 15 residues. The CDR3 sequence: CASSFSQGGIGELFF.

The rearrangement joins TRBV27 to TRBJ2-1; with no DNA, the TCRdb D assignment of TRBD1 cannot be verified. This CDR3 contains 17 residues. Germline V CDR1 and CDR2: MNHEY, SMNVEV (reference sequence). CDR3 in amino acids: CASSPPGTGALYNEQFF.

The V gene is TRBV6-2 or TRBV6-3, the J gene TRBJ2-7; TCRdb reports TRBD1, a call that lacks DNA to check it against. The CDR3 consists of 20 residues. Germline V gene data show CDR1 as MNHEY and CDR2 as SVGEGT. CDR3 in amino acids: CASSKPVPALRPTGDYEQYF.

The chain links TRBV29-1 to TRBJ2-5; the D call of TRBD2 rests on TCRdb alone, since no DNA is present to check it. This CDR3 comprises 17 residues. Germline loops: CDR1 SQVTM, CDR2 ANQGSEA. CDR3 region: CSVTRRPRINRQETQYF.

The rearrangement uses TRBV28 and TRBJ1-1; the D gene TCRdb calls, TRBD1, cannot be checked with no DNA. This CDR3 is built from 16 residues. Germline V gene data show CDR1 as MDHEN and CDR2 as SYDVKM. This CDR3 is CASGTGGRGVNTEAFF.

The chain recombines TRBV12-5 with TRBJ2-2; no DNA is available, so the TRBD2 call from TCRdb remains unchecked. In germline, CDR1 is LGHNT, CDR2 FRNRAP. The CDR3 is made up of 20 amino acids. The CDR3 sequence is CASGLHGRGGIGQNTGELFF.

CDR3: CASSQPGQGLRGYTF. The rearrangement uses TRBV4-1 and TRBJ1-2; TCRdb calls TRBD1, which cannot be checked without DNA. Germline assignment: CDR1 MGHRA and CDR2 YSYEKL. CDR3 size: 15 residues.